This T cell receptor (beta chain) was documented in a study of blood T cells in healthy people across ages (dated by TCRdb to 2015 to 2017). The study in broad terms: In model experiments, roughly one uniquely barcoded TCR beta cDNA molecule per two T cells was captured by template switching. Using deep sequencing normalized with unique cDNA molecular identifiers, the study measured how TCR beta repertoire diversity changes with age. The donors were split into four age groups: young (average around 17 years), middle-aged (39), aged (over 55) and long-lived (approximately 89). Using the same blood draw, the study looked at two additional independent replicas of 1 million unique cDNA reads for two donors, one aged 18 to 30 and the other aged 80 or older. Here is what the overall study found, with its caveats: There was a strong correlation between observed TCR beta diversity and the percentage of naive T cells measured by flow cytometry. Compared with the aged group, the long-lived group had more naive CD4+ T cells, fewer expanded clones and increased TCR diversity, suggesting age selection. Estimates of total diversity based on one million sequenced T cells were considered lower bounds and underestimates. As age increased, observed TCR beta diversity per million T cells dropped in a roughly linear way, and a significant reduction was already evident by age 40. The CMV infection status of donors was not known, potentially confounding age-related changes in expanded clonotypes. Since profiling was done on bulk unsorted PBMCs, naive and antigen-experienced compartments could not be conclusively compared.

This clonotype appeared a few times. Its antigen is still unknown. No per-base quality is available; no much larger clone lies one base away. Systemically healthy Caucasian individuals from Russia, approximately 39 in total and aged roughly 6 to 95 years, were included as donors. Approximately 10 milliliters of peripheral blood were collected from each donor into EDTA-treated Vacutainer tubes. Ficoll-Paque density-gradient centrifugation was used to isolate PBMCs, with at least 6.5 million per sample. Total RNA was extracted from PBMCs with Trizol reagent, with at least 5.5 micrograms obtained per sample. The percentages of naive CD45RAhigh/CD27high T cells were determined by flow cytometry on a PBMC aliquot from every donor. The CDR3 runs 16 amino acids, cysteine and phenylalanine included. Of all the DNA, just the CDR3 is kept, 48 bases in frame from base 1. V lost 1 base and J lost 4 bases, and the count of bases not matched to a germline gene is 5. The germline V gene provides CDR1 MGHRA and CDR2 YSYEKL.

Receptor libraries were prepared by 5' RACE. Instrument used: Illumina HiSeq 2500. A second about 7 to 12 cycle PCR used a sample-barcoded 5' primer and a J-beta primer mix. A template-switch 5' adaptor carrying 12 random nucleotides introduced a unique molecular identifier onto each TCR beta cDNA molecule. At least 2.5 million CDR3-containing paired-end reads were obtained from each sample. All of the RNA was converted into first-strand cDNA using the Mint cDNA synthesis kit, with a TRBC-specific oligonucleotide serving as the primer. After uracil-DNA glycosylase treatment, a first 18-cycle PCR used universal primers M1SS and BC2_uni_R on all cDNA. In the paper's pipeline: Normalization of each sample was performed by random selection of 1 million high-quality reads, each carrying a distinct molecular identifier. Instead of being binned into consensus sequences, reads with shared molecular identifiers were discarded. MiTCR, set to a Q25 quality threshold and the strictest error-elimination algorithm, was used for CDR3 identification, clonotype clustering and error correction. A nonparametric unseen species model with Euler transformation was used to estimate lower-bound total TCR beta diversity. Starting from the raw public reads, TCRdb applied fastp trimming at Q25, assembled clones with MiXCR and retained in-frame beta chains. CDR3 protein duplicates are merged, each entry listing the most common genes and DNA. The authors' filters were not applied to this entry. The sample table contains 750,000 to 1,000,000 distinct CDR3 sequences; only one count was recorded for almost 30% of them. 10% of the sample goes to the ten largest clones.

This sample was also put to use in a study of T cells of mothers and their children. The second study's paper adds: The donors were nine systemically healthy Caucasian individuals, made up of three mothers and their six children. cDNA synthesis consumed the entire amount of extracted RNA, loaded at around 1.5 ug RNA in each 15 ul reaction. In the second PCR, sample barcodes and 2-4 random nucleotides were introduced via the M1S primer. Each mother yielded over 8.5 million TCR beta CDR3 reads and each child 2.5 million to 3 million reads. Thymic selection shapes the output of TCR recombination in a similar way in related and unrelated pairs, and inherited differences have a minor effect. Related mother-child pairs always showed normalized repertoire overlap that was slightly higher than in unrelated mother-child pairs, though the difference was never significant. No persistent microchimeric T cell clones were found, with a detection sensitivity of approximately 110 clones per million clonotypes. The study used deep NGS to compare TCR beta repertoires of mothers and children, seeking features distinguishing related mother-child pairs from unrelated individuals. The mean age was roughly 36 +/- 4 years for the mothers and approximately 11 +/- 4 years for the children. Libraries were sequenced on Illumina HiSeq 2000 with 100+100 nt paired-end reads after adapter ligation with NEBNext reagents. Mother and child libraries were prepared a month apart and sequenced in separate runs to prevent cross-contamination. For each donor, between about 450,000 and 2,300,000 distinct TCR beta clonotypes were identified. Naive TCR beta clonotypes were estimated from low-frequency clonotypes matched to each donor's FACS-determined naive share, without sorting.

Recombination joined TRBV4-1 with TRBJ2-5, with 11 bases aligning to TRBD1. Specimen: blood. This receptor was taken from a woman in her forties in good health. Here is the DNA: TGCGCCAGCAGCCAAGTCGGACAGGGGGCGAGAGAGACCCAGTACTTC. It translates to CASSQVGQGARETQYF.